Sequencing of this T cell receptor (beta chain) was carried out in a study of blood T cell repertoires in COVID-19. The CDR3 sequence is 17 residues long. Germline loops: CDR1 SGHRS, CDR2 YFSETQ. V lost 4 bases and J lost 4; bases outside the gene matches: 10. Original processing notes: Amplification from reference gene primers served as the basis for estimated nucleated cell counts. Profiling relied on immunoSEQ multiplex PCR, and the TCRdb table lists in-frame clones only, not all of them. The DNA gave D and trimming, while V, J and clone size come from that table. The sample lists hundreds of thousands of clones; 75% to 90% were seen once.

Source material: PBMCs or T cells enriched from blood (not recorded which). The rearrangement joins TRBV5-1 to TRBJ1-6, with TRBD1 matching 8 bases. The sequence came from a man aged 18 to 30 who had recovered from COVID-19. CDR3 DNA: TGCGCCAGCAGCGACGGGACAGGAGGGGGATATAATTCACCCCTCCACTTT. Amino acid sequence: CASSDGTGGGYNSPLHF.